The 15 T cell receptor beta chains below all came from one sample that was sequenced in a study of identical twins' blood T cells. From the 5' RACE reads, TCRdb called clonotypes with MiXCR, one entry per CDR3 protein. The table includes roughly 340,000 distinct CDR3 sequences, approximately 30% detected once. Sequenced: PBMCs. These receptors were taken from a woman aged 18-49 years in good health.

V is TRBV19 and J is TRBJ2-7, with a weak D call TRBD2 (6 bases). The V end was cut by 0 bases, the J end by 1 base, with 10 bases between. The germline V gene encodes CDR1 LNHDA and CDR2 SQIVND (reference sequence). This CDR3 has 15 amino acids. The CDR3 DNA reads TGTGCCAGTAGTATAGAGTCTAGCGCTTCCTACGAGCAGTACTTC. It is translated as CASSIESSASYEQYF.

This clonotype appeared a few times. This CDR3 reads CSATVAGLTTYNEQFF. For the CDR3, the DNA is TGCAGTGCTACGGTAGCGGGATTAACGACCTACAATGAGCAGTTCTTC. This chain connects TRBV20-1 to TRBJ2-1, with TRBD2 matching over 8 bases. Germline V lookup: CDR1 DFQATT, CDR2 SNEGSKA (reference sequence). The V and J ends lost 4 bases and 2 bases, in that order; junction bases with no gene match: 10. This CDR3 is 16 amino acids long.

Comments on this clonotype: One end of the junction does not line up with germline, which may come from a read error. The chain links TRBV20-1 to TRBJ2-1, with 8 bases aligning to TRBD2. This CDR3 contains 15 residues. Germline assignment: CDR1 DFQATT and CDR2 SNEGSKA (reference sequence). The CDR3 DNA is TGCGGTGCCAGAAGCGGGAGAGGTCCACGGGATGAGCAGTTCTTC. Translating it yields CGARSGRGPRDEQFF.

This clonotype was observed a handful of times. The V call is TRBV5-1, the J call TRBJ2-2, with D unclear. The CDR3 is 17 amino acids. Germline-derived CDR1 and CDR2 are SGHRS and YFSETQ. V lost 0 bases, J lost 0 bases, and 12 bases lay in between. The CDR3 coding sequence is TGCGCCAGCAGCTTGGCAGTAGCCCCCGCGAACACCGGGGAGCTGTTTTTT. Its translation: CASSLAVAPANTGELFF.

In its sample, this clonotype was seen a few times. The chain joins TRBV19 to TRBJ1-2; D not certain. CDR3 length equals 14 residues. V dropped 6 bases and J dropped 3 bases, with 14 bases sitting between them. Germline CDR1 reads LNHDA; CDR2 reads SQIVND (reference sequence). The CDR3 region has the DNA TGTGCCAGTAGCACGTATTCCGGGGACTATGGCTACACCTTC. It is translated as CASSTYSGDYGYTF.

There are a few counts of this clonotype. The rearrangement links TRBV6-1 to TRBJ2-3; D gene ambiguous. Germline V gene sequence: CDR1 MNHNS, CDR2 SASEGT. Trimming pared 3 bases from V and 0 bases from J, leaving 10 bases between. The CDR3 loop spans 15 amino acids. CDR3 sequence reads: CASSDTPGSTDTQYF. The CDR3 DNA sequence: TGTGCCAGCAGTGACACGCCGGGTAGCACAGATACGCAGTATTTT.

This clonotype was seen ten or more times. The J gene is TRBJ1-5, the V gene TRBV5-5, with no clear D. Germline assignment: CDR1 SGHKS and CDR2 YYEKEE (reference sequence). The V end was cut by 2 bases, the J end by 0 bases, with 9 bases between. The CDR3 contains 15 residues. The CDR3 sequence is CASSFAQYSNQPQHF. The CDR3 DNA sequence: TGTGCCAGCAGCTTCGCCCAGTATAGCAATCAGCCCCAGCATTTT.

The J gene is TRBJ2-3, the V gene TRBV20-1; 11 bases are a match to TRBD2. The germline gives CDR1 DFQATT, CDR2 SNEGSKA (reference sequence). The CDR3 spans 15 residues. Unmatched junction bases numbered 7, after V lost 6 bases and J lost 2 bases. Here the CDR3 DNA reads TGCAGTGCCTATCTAGCGGGGGGTTCCACAGATACGCAGTATTTT. Protein sequence: CSAYLAGGSTDTQYF.

This clonotype showed up just a few times. The J gene is TRBJ1-6, the V gene TRBV6-5, with TRBD1 identical over 7 bases. Germline V gives CDR1 MNHEY, CDR2 SVGAGI. The CDR3 is 13 residues long. V gave up 0 bases and J gave up 16 bases; unmatched junction bases: 6. The CDR3 spells CASSYSGTEVLHF. The CDR3 DNA reads as TGTGCCAGCAGTTACTCCGGGACAGAAGTACTCCACTTT.

The rearrangement joins TRBV29-1 to TRBJ2-2; D uncertain. From germline, CDR1 is SQVTM and CDR2 ANQGSEA. This CDR3 comprises 13 residues. Trimming removed 4 bases from V and 5 bases from J, with 11 bases in between. The CDR3 spells CSVGQPATGELFF. The CDR3, as DNA: TGCAGCGTTGGTCAGCCGGCGACCGGGGAGCTGTTTTTT.

This clonotype was picked up a small number of times. This CDR3 is CSVADRAVGTQYF. The CDR3, as DNA: TGCAGCGTTGCGGACAGGGCCGTGGGGACCCAGTACTTC. The rearrangement uses TRBV29-1 and TRBJ2-5, with 8 bases identical to TRBD1. CDR1 is SQVTM, CDR2 ANQGSEA, per germline. With 4 bases clipped from V and 7 bases from J, the junction kept 8 bases outside the gene matches. The CDR3 is 13 amino acids.

This clonotype came up a few times. The chain has TRBV29-1 and TRBJ1-1; the D gene is possibly TRBD1 (6 bases). Germline V gene lookup returns CDR1 SQVTM and CDR2 ANQGSEA. The CDR3 spans 13 residues. Trimming shortened V by 7 bases and J by 4 bases, and 16 bases separated the two germline ends. The DNA of the CDR3 is TGCAGCGGGAAACAGGGTAGGGTCACTGAAGCTTTCTTT. It translates to CSGKQGRVTEAFF.

This clonotype has just a few counts. This chain joins TRBV5-4 and TRBJ1-1, with 8 bases lining up with TRBD1. The V gene end was trimmed by 4 bases and the J gene end by 1 base; junction bases not matched to a gene: 6. CDR1 and CDR2 (germline): SGHNT, YYREEE (reference sequence). The CDR3 loop spans 15 amino acids. CDR3: CASSRPGGRNTEAFF. The CDR3 DNA follows: TGTGCCAGCAGCCGCCCAGGGGGCCGGAACACTGAAGCTTTCTTT.

The V gene is TRBV7-2, the J gene TRBJ2-3; 10 bases align to TRBD2. CDR3 size: 16 residues. Germline lookup yields CDR1 SGHTA and CDR2 FQGNSA. J lost 5 bases, V lost 0 bases, and 5 bases had no gene match. This CDR3 reads CASSLALAGEVDTQYF. In DNA form, the CDR3 reads TGTGCCAGCAGCTTAGCGCTAGCGGGAGAGGTAGATACGCAGTATTTT.

This clonotype was seen only a few times. The V call is TRBV7-8, the J call TRBJ1-5; possibly TRBD1 for D (5 bases). Germline CDR1 reads SGHVS; CDR2 reads FQNEAQ. V dropped 5 bases and J dropped 0 bases, with 20 bases sitting between them. The CDR3 consists of 18 residues. The CDR3 DNA reads TGTGCCAGCAGCACCCAGGGCGGGCCCCTTGCTAGCAATCAGCCCCAGCATTTT. Its translation: CASSTQGGPLASNQPQHF. The whole variable domain, remainder taken from reference TRBV7-8 and TRBJ1-5, is GAGVSQSPRYKVAKRGQDVALRCDPISGHVSLFWYQQALGQGPEFLTYFQNEAQLDKSGLPSDRFFAERPEGSVSTLKIQRTQQEDSAVYLCASSTQGGPLASNQPQHFGDGTRLSIL.